Shown below are 9 T cell receptor beta chains from a single sample sequenced in a study of CD8+ T cells in alopecia areata. Treatment meaning: oral pan-JAK inhibitor, 5-10 mg twice daily. Investigators isolated RNA and reverse transcribed it into cDNA to act as the sequencing template. The assay was immunoSEQ multiplex PCR, and TCRdb's table has in-frame clones only and misses some. Of about 200,000 clones in the sample, about 62% are singletons; the top ten hold 4.5% to 6%. Source: CD4+ T cells sorted from blood, taken at week 24, from a patient treated with tofacitinib. The receptors stem from a human donor with alopecia areata.

The rearrangement links TRBV19 to TRBJ2-5; 8 bases line up with TRBD2. With V trimmed by 4 bases and J by 6 bases, 4 bases remained unmatched. This CDR3 contains 13 residues. The germline V gene encodes CDR1 LNHDA and CDR2 SQIVND (reference sequence). The CDR3: CASSSGRRQTQYF. The CDR3 DNA reads TGTGCCAGTAGTAGCGGGAGGCGGCAGACCCAGTACTTC.

The gene calls are TRBV5-4 and TRBJ2-5, with 7 bases matching TRBD1. Germline V CDR1 and CDR2: SGHNT, YYREEE (reference sequence). The CDR3 has 16 residues. Unmatched junction bases numbered 12, after V lost 3 bases and J lost 4 bases. The DNA for the CDR3 is TGTGCCAGCAGCTCCCCGACACAGGGGTATGGAGAGACCCAGTACTTC. It yields the protein CASSSPTQGYGETQYF.

The CDR3 is CASSNAGSGTGELFF. CDR3 DNA sequence: TGTGCCAGCAGCAATGCCGGGTCCGGCACCGGGGAGCTGTTTTTT. The chain combines TRBV2 with TRBJ2-2, with D uncertain. The CDR3 loop spans 15 amino acids. Trimming removed 6 bases at V and 4 bases at J, with 15 bases between. Looked up from germline, CDR1 is SNHLY and CDR2 is FYNNEI. Supplemented by reference TRBV2 and TRBJ2-2, the full variable domain reads EPEVTQTPSHQVTQMGQEVILRCVPISNHLYFYWYRQILGQKVEFLVSFYNNEISEKSEIFDDQFSVERPDGSNFTLKIRSTKLEDSAMYFCASSNAGSGTGELFFGEGSRLTVL.

The CDR3 is CASRLGQGKAEAFF. The CDR3, as DNA: TGTGCCAGCAGATTGGGACAGGGGAAAGCTGAAGCTTTCTTT. The rearrangement links TRBV28 to TRBJ1-1, with 10 bases identical to TRBD1. Unmatched junction bases numbered 7, after V lost 6 bases and J lost 6 bases. The CDR3 spans 14 residues. Germline values: CDR1 MDHEN, CDR2 SYDVKM. The full variable domain, with the rest looked up from reference TRBV28 and TRBJ1-1, is DVKVTQSSRYLVKRTGEKVFLECVQDMDHENMFWYRQDPGLGLRLIYFSYDVKMKEKGDIPEGYSVSREKKERFSLILESASTNQTSMYLCASRLGQGKAEAFFGQGTRLTVV.

The rearrangement links TRBV18 to TRBJ2-7, with D unresolved. V was cut by 3 bases and J by 9 bases, with 15 bases left in between. Germline-derived CDR1 and CDR2 are KGHSH and LQKENI. CDR3 size: 13 residues. The CDR3 nucleotides are TGTGCCAGCTCACCTGATGTACAAAACGGGCAGTACTTC. This encodes CASSPDVQNGQYF.

The V gene is TRBV30, the J gene TRBJ2-1, with 13 positions matching TRBD2. Trimming at V came to 5 bases and at J to 4 bases, leaving 5 bases not matched to a gene. The germline V gene encodes CDR1 GTSNPN and CDR2 SVGIG (reference sequence). The CDR3 length is 15 residues. Written as DNA, the CDR3 is TGTGCCTGGGTCCGGACTAGCGGGAGATACAATGAGCAGTTCTTC. This codes for CAWVRTSGRYNEQFF.

Points on this clone: Lacking the conserved final phenylalanine or tryptophan, this CDR3 likely reflects a read error. The DNA is omitted, as the CDR3 cannot be located on it reliably, and the CDR3 follows TCRdb's listing. V usage is TRBV11-2 and J usage is TRBJ1-1; the tabulated D call, TRBD1, remains unverified against the DNA. Germline V gene data show CDR1 as SGHAT and CDR2 as FQNNGV. Ends included, the CDR3 has 13 residues. The CDR3 sequence: CASSLESGGVGRV.

CDR3 residues: CASLRGADSPLHF. The DNA of the CDR3 is TGTGCCAGTCTTAGGGGGGCCGATTCACCCCTCCACTTT. This rearrangement joins TRBV6-1 to TRBJ1-6; tentatively, D is TRBD1 (6 bases). Between the trimmed V and J ends, which lost 9 bases and 8 bases, there was a span of 14 bases. This CDR3 region has 13 residues. CDR1 is MNHNS and CDR2 is SASEGT in the germline V gene.

The table lists this clone with many counts. The chain uses TRBV4-1 and TRBJ1-4, with D perhaps TRBD1 (5 bases). CDR1 and CDR2 (germline): MGHRA, YSYEKL. Between the trimmed V and J ends, which lost 1 base and 0 bases, there was a span of 18 bases. This CDR3 spans 19 amino acids. The CDR3 region is CASSQGLGPRGATNEKLFF. CDR3 coding DNA: TGCGCCAGCAGCCAAGGCCTGGGGCCGCGGGGTGCAACTAATGAAAAACTGTTTTTT.